A selection of T cell receptor beta chains follows, all from one sample in a study of response to subunit inactivated influenza vaccine. TCRdb re-analysed the RT-PCR reads in MiXCR, keeping a single row per CDR3 protein. The table includes some 480,000 distinct CDR3 sequences, approximately 9.9% detected once. Source: PBMCs from blood, taken about 6 weeks after vaccination. The receptors come from a man aged 45-65 years who received an inactivated influenza vaccine. The CDR3 runs from the conserved cysteine through the conserved F or W. D genes are given only for firm matches. Clone sizes are given selectively: once, few, many, or a class where the clone is expanded.

j_gene: TRBJ1-1
d_gene: NA
v_gene: TRBV6-1
abundance: NA
CDR3nt: TGTGCCAGCAGTGCTGGGGGGCGTAACACTGAAGCTTTCTTT
CDR3aa: CASSAGGRNTEAFF

j_gene: TRBJ2-5
d_gene: NA
v_gene: TRBV18
abundance: NA
CDR3nt: TGTGCCAGCTCACCCCCTTCCAAGGGGTACCAAGAGACCCAGTACTTC
CDR3aa: CASSPPSKGYQETQYF

j_gene: TRBJ2-7
d_gene: TRBD2
v_gene: TRBV4-2
abundance: few
CDR3nt: TGTGCCAGCAGCCAAGAATTTTCGGCTAGCGGCCCCTACGAGCAGTACTTC
CDR3aa: CASSQEFSASGPYEQYF

j_gene: TRBJ1-4
d_gene: TRBD1
v_gene: TRBV6-5
abundance: few
CDR3nt: TGTGCCAGCAGTTACCCCCTGTCAGGGGGCGCCGCAGAAAAACTGTTTTTT
CDR3aa: CASSYPLSGGAAEKLFF

j_gene: TRBJ2-1
d_gene: NA
v_gene: TRBV28
abundance: NA
CDR3nt: TGTGCCAGCATCCCCGTAGCGTCCTACAATGAGCAGTTCTTC
CDR3aa: CASIPVASYNEQFF

j_gene: TRBJ2-7
d_gene: TRBD1
v_gene: TRBV4-2
abundance: NA
CDR3nt: TGTGCCAGCAGCCACCCGGGACAGCGCTACGAGCAGTACTTC
CDR3aa: CASSHPGQRYEQYF

j_gene: TRBJ2-1
d_gene: NA
v_gene: TRBV24-1
abundance: few
CDR3nt: TGTGCCACCAGGGGAATAGCGGAAACCGGGGATGAGCAGTTCTTC
CDR3aa: CATRGIAETGDEQFF

j_gene: TRBJ2-5
d_gene: NA
v_gene: TRBV18
abundance: many
CDR3nt: TGTGCCAGCAGTCCAAGTGGGCAAGAGACCCAGTACTTC
CDR3aa: CASSPSGQETQYF

j_gene: TRBJ1-1
d_gene: TRBD1
v_gene: TRBV6-7
abundance: many
CDR3nt: TGTGCCAACGATCGAACAGGGGCGGGGACTGAAGCTTTCTTT
CDR3aa: CANDRTGAGTEAFF

j_gene: TRBJ2-2
d_gene: NA
v_gene: TRBV10-3
abundance: many
CDR3nt: TGTGCCATCAGTGGAGGGACGGCAAACACCGGGGAGCTGTTTTTT
CDR3aa: CAISGGTANTGELFF

j_gene: TRBJ2-4
d_gene: NA
v_gene: TRBV29-1
abundance: few
CDR3nt: TGCAGCGTTGAGGTAGACGACATTCAGTACTTC
CDR3aa: CSVEVDDIQYF

j_gene: TRBJ2-2
d_gene: NA
v_gene: TRBV4-3
abundance: NA
CDR3nt: TGCGCCAGCAGCCAGCGGGCCGGGGAGCTGTTTTTT
CDR3aa: CASSQRAGELFF

j_gene: TRBJ2-2
d_gene: NA
v_gene: TRBV12-3/TRBV12-4
abundance: many
CDR3nt: TGTGCCAGTACGCCAGGCGTAAGGGGCACCGGGGAGCTGTTTTTT
CDR3aa: CASTPGVRGTGELFF

j_gene: TRBJ2-1
d_gene: NA
v_gene: TRBV7-9
abundance: NA
CDR3nt: TGTGCCAGCAGCCCGAAGTCCTACAATGAGCAGTTCTTC
CDR3aa: CASSPKSYNEQFF

j_gene: TRBJ2-5
d_gene: NA
v_gene: TRBV12-3/TRBV12-4
abundance: many
CDR3nt: TGTGCCAGCAGTTTTAAACCTGGGACCCAGTACTTC
CDR3aa: CASSFKPGTQYF

j_gene: TRBJ2-7
d_gene: NA
v_gene: TRBV7-9
abundance: few
CDR3nt: TGTGCCAGCAGCTTAGTCAGCGGGTTCACCTACGAGCAGTACTTC
CDR3aa: CASSLVSGFTYEQYF

j_gene: TRBJ2-3
d_gene: NA
v_gene: TRBV7-9
abundance: NA
CDR3nt: TGTGCCAGCAGCTTATGGGGAATTGACGATACGCAGTATTTT
CDR3aa: CASSLWGIDDTQYF